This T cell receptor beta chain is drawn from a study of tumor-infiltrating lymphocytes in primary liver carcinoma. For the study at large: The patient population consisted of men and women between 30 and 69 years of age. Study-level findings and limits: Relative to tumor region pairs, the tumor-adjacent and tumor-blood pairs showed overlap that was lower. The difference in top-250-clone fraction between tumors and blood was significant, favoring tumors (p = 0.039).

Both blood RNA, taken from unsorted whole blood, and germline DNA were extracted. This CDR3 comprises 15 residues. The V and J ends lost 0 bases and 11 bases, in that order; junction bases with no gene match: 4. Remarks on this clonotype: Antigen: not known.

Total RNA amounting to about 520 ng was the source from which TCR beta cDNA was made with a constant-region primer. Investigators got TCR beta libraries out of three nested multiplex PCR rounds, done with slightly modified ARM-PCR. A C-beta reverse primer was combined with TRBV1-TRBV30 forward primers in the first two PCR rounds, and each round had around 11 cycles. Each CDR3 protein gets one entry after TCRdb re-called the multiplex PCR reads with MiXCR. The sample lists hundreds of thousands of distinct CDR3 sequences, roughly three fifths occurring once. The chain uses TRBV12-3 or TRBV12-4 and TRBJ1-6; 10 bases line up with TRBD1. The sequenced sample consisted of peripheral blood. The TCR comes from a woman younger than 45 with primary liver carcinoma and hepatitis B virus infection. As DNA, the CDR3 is TGTGCCAGCAGTTTAGCCGGGACAGGGGCTCCACCCCTCCACTTT. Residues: CASSLAGTGAPPLHF.